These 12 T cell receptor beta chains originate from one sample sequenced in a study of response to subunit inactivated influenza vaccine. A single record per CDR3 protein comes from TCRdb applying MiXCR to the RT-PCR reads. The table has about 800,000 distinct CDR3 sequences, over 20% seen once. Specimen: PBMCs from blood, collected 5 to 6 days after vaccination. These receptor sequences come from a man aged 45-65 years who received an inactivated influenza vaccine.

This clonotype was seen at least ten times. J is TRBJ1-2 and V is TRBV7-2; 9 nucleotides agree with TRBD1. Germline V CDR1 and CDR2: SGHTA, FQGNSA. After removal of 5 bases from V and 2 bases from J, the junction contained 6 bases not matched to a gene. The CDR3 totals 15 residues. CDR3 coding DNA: TGTGCCAGCAGCCCTCCCGGGACAGGGAACTATGGCTACACCTTC. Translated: CASSPPGTGNYGYTF.

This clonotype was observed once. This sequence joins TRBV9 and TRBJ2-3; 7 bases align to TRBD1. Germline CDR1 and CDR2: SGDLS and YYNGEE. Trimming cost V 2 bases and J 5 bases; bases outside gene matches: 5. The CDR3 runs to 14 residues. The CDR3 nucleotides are TGTGCCAGCAGCGTCGACAGGGTGAAAGATACGCAGTATTTT. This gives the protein CASSVDRVKDTQYF.

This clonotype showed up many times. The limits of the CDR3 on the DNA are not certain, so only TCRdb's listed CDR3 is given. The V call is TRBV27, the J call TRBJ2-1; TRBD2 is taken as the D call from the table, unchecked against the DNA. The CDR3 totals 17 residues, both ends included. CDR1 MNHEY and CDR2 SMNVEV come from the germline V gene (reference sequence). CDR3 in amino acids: CASSSSTSGYSYNEQFF.

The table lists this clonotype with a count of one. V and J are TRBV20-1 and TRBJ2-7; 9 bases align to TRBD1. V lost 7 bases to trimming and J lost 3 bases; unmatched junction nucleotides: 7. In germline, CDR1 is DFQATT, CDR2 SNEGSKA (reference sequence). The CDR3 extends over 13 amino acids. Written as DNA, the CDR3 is TGCAGTGTCCACAGGGGGCGAGGCTACGAGCAGTACTTC. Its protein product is CSVHRGRGYEQYF.

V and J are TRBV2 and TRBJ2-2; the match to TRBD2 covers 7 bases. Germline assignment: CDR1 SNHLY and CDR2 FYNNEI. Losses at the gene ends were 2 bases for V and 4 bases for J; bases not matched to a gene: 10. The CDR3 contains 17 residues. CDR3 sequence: CASSETTSSASTGELFF. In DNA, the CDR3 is TGTGCCAGCAGTGAAACGACTAGCTCAGCGAGCACCGGGGAGCTGTTTTTT.

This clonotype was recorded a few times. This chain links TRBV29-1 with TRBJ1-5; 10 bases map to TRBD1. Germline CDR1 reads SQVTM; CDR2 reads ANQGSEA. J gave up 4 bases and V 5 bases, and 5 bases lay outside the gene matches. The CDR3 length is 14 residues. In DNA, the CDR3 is TGCAGCGTTTTGGACAGGGGGGTTAATCAGCCCCAGCATTTT. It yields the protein CSVLDRGVNQPQHF.

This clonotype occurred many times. The CDR3 reads CASSLRESYEQYF. The CDR3 DNA sequence: TGTGCCAGCAGCCTCAGGGAGTCCTACGAGCAGTACTTC. The J gene is TRBJ2-7, the V gene TRBV7-2; TRBD1 or TRBD2 may be the D gene (5 bases each). The CDR3 is 13 amino acids. The V and J ends lost 5 bases and 1 base respectively, with 9 bases between them. The germline gives CDR1 SGHTA, CDR2 FQGNSA. Complete variable domain (other parts from reference TRBV7-2 and TRBJ2-7): GAGVSQSPSNKVTEKGKDVELRCDPISGHTALYWYRQSLGQGLEFLIYFQGNSAPDKSGLPSDRFSAERTGGSVSTLTIQRTQQEDSAVYLCASSLRESYEQYFGPGTRLTVT.

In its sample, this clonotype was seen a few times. For the CDR3, the DNA is TGTGCCAGCAAACAAGCGGGGAGAAGCACAGATACGCAGTATTTT. Translated: CASKQAGRSTDTQYF. The J gene is TRBJ2-3, the V gene TRBV6-4, with 7 bases that match TRBD2. V lost 7 bases and J lost 0; bases outside the gene matches: 7. Germline CDR1 and CDR2: MRHNA and SNTAGT. There are 15 residues in the CDR3.

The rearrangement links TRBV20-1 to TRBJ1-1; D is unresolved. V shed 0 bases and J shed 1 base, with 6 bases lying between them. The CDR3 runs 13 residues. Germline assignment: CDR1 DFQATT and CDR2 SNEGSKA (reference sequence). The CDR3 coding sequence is TGCAGTGCTAGAGATGCGGGGAACACTGAAGCTTTCTTT. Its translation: CSARDAGNTEAFF.

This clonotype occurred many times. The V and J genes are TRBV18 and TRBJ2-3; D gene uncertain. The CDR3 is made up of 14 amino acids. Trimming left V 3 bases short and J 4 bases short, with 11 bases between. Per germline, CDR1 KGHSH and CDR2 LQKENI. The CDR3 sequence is CASSPTPGADTQYF. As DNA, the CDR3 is TGTGCCAGCTCACCCACGCCCGGCGCAGATACGCAGTATTTT.

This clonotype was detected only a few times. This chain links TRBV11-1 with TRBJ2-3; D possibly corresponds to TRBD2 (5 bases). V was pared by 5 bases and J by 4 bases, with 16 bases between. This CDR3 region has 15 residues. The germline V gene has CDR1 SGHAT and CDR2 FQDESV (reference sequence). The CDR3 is CASSPSDYPADTQYF. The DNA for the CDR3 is TGTGCCAGCAGCCCCTCCGACTACCCGGCAGATACGCAGTATTTT.

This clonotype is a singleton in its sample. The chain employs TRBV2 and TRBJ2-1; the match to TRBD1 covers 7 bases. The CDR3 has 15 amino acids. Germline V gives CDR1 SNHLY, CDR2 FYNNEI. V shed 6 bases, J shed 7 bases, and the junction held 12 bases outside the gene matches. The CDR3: CASRRTGIIYNEQFF. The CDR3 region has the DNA TGTGCCAGCAGGAGGACAGGCATCATCTATAATGAGCAGTTCTTC.